Below, one T cell receptor beta chain is given with its context. What it binds is not known. The CDR3 loop spans 14 amino acids. The junction had 2 bases not matched to a gene; V was cut back by 3 bases and J by 6 bases. CDR1 is SGHNT, CDR2 YENEEA, per germline. These data come from a study of OX40 agonist ivuxolimab in advanced cancers. The wider study: With ivuxolimab, an agonistic anti-OX40 (CD134) antibody, patients were treated. Under the entry rules, prior anti-PD-1, anti-PD-L1 or anti-CTLA-4 therapy was allowed, and less than 50% had some. Whole-study results and caveats: Among T cells, CD8+ cells averaged more expanded clones than CD4+ cells. In the expanded peripheral T cells, antigen specificity was never determined.

Profiling relied on immunoSEQ multiplex PCR, and the TCRdb table lists in-frame clones only, not all of them. The sample includes about 69,000 clones, roughly nine tenths of them seen just once. The clonotype comes from an adult with an advanced solid tumor such as melanoma, head and neck, liver or kidney cancer. The V call is TRBV11-3, the J call TRBJ2-1; 10 bases are a match to TRBD2. The specimen was CD4+ or CD8+ T cells sorted from blood, collected in a trial of the OX40 agonist ivuxolimab. In DNA, the CDR3 is TGTGCCAGCAGCTTTCTAGCGGGAGCCAATGAGCAGTTCTTC. This sequence encodes CASSFLAGANEQFF.